The T cell receptor beta chain under discussion was sequenced for a study of T cells after posttransplantation cyclophosphamide. Study results and caveats: Tissue-infiltrating T cells from skin or gut overlapped little with blood T cells.

Method: immunoSEQ multiplex PCR; TCRdb's copy keeps in-frame clones and lacks some. This sample carries about 15,000 clones, roughly nine tenths of them seen once, and the ten largest clones take 0.5% to 0.6%. In this sample, this clone turned up once. Its matching antigen is unknown. Trimming removed 4 bases from V and 5 bases from J, with 15 bases in between. Germline V gives CDR1 MGHRA, CDR2 YSYEKL. The CDR3 consists of 15 residues. Cyclophosphamide on days +3 and +4 followed busulfan-fludarabine conditioning and a marrow graft. This clonotype originated in a male patient in his sixties or seventies who received an allogeneic stem cell transplant from a related donor and was CMV-positive. Some T cells may be provided by the graft donor. The rearrangement uses TRBV4-1 and TRBJ2-4; D is unresolved. This specimen was CD4+ T cells sorted from blood, taken after allogeneic stem cell transplant with posttransplant cyclophosphamide. CDR3 DNA sequence: TGCGCCAGCAGCCCCATCGTGCGATCCCAAAACATTCAGTACTTC. Translated: CASSPIVRSQNIQYF.